The T cell receptor beta chain described here comes from a study of radiation and T cells in renal cell carcinoma. Measured with immunoSEQ multiplex PCR; TCRdb has only the in-frame clones, and not every one. The data contain around 130,000 clones, 81% of them seen just once; the ten biggest clones take up around 2%. Overall study results and limits: Top tumor clonotypes rose in blood 2 weeks post-radiation, then contracted.

Time point of the sample: blood 2 weeks post-SBRT. Treatment: 15 Gy SBRT to primary tumor, nephrectomy 4 weeks later. Radiation-treated patients gave blood at baseline, week 2 and week 4. The tumor was a clear cell renal cell carcinoma. With respect to this clone: Its antigen is currently unknown.

The sequencing used blood, collected from a patient whose treatment included radiotherapy and nephrectomy. The clonotype originates from a woman aged 55-70 years with renal cell carcinoma.

CDR3 loop: CASSPQIGTEAFF. Here the CDR3 DNA reads TGTGCCAGCAGCCCCCAAATCGGCACTGAAGCTTTCTTT. This sequence joins TRBV13 and TRBJ1-1, with D unclear. This CDR3 spans 13 amino acids. CDR1 is PRHDT, CDR2 FYEKMQ, per germline (reference sequence). V gave up 5 bases and J gave up 4 bases, with 11 bases separating them.